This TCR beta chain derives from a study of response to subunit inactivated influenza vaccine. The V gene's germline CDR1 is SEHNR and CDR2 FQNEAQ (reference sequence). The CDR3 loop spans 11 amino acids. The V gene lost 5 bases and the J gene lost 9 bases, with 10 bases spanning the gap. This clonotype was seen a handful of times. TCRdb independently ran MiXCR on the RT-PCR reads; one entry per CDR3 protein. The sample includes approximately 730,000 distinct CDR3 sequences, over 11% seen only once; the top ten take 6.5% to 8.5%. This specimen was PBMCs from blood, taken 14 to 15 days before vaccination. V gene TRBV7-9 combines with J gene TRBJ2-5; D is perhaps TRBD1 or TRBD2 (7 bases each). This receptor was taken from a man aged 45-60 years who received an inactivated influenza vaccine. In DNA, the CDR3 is TGTGCCAGCAGCCAGGGGGGGGCCCAGTACTTC. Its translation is CASSQGGAQYF.